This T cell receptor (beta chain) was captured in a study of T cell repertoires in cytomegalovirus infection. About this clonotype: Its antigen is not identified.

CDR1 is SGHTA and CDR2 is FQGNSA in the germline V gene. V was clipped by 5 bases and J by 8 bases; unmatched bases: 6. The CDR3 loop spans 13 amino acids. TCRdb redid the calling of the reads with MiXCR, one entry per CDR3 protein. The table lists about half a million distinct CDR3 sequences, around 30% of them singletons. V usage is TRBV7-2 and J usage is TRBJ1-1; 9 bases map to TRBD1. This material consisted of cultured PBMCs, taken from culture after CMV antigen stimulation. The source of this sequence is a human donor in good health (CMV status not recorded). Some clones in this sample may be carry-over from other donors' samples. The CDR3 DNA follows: TGTGCCAGCAGCGCTAGGACAGGGGCCGAAGCTTTCTTT. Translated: CASSARTGAEAFF.